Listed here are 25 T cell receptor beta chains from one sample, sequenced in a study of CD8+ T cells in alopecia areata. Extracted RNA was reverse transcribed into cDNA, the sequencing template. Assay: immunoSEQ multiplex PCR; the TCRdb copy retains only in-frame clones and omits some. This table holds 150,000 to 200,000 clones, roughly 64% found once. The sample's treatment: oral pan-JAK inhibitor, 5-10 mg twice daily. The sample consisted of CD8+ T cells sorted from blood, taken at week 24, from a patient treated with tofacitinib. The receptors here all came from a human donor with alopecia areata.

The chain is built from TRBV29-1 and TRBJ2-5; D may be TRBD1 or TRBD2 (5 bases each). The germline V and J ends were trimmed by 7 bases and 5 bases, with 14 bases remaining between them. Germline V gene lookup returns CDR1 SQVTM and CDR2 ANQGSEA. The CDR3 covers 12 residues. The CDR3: CSDGTLRETQYF. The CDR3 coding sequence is TGCAGCGACGGGACCTTAAGGGAGACCCAGTACTTC.

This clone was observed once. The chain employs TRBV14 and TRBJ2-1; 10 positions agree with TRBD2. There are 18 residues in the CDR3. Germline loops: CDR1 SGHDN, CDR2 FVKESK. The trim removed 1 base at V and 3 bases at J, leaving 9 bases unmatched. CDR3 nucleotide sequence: TGTGCCAGCAGCCAAGTCGCTAGCGGGGGTCCTCTCTACAATGAGCAGTTCTTC. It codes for CASSQVASGGPLYNEQFF.

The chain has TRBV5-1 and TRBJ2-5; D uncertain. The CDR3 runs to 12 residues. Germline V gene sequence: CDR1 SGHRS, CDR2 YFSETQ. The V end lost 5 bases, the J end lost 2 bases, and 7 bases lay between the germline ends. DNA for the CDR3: TGCGCCAGCAGGCTTACTCAAGAGACCCAGTACTTC. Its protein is CASRLTQETQYF.

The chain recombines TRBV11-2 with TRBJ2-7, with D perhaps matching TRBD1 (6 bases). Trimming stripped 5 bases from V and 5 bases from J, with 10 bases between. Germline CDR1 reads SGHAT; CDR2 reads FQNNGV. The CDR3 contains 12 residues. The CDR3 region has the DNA TGTGCCAGCAGCAATACAGGGAACGAGCAGTACTTC. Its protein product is CASSNTGNEQYF.

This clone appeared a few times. CDR3 nucleotides: TGCGCCAGCAGCTTGGACCTCGCAGAGAACACTGAAGCTTTCTTT. Protein product: CASSLDLAENTEAFF. The V call is TRBV5-1, the J call TRBJ1-1; D remains ambiguous. The CDR3 runs 15 residues. The germline V gene encodes CDR1 SGHRS and CDR2 YFSETQ. The V and J ends lost 0 bases and 1 base respectively, with 10 bases between them.

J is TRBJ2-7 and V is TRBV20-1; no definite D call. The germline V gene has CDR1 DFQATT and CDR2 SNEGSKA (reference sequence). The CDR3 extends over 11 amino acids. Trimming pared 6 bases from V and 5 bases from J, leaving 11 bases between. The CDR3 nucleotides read TGCAGTGCCCCGCTGTACCACGAGCAGTACTTC. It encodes CSAPLYHEQYF.

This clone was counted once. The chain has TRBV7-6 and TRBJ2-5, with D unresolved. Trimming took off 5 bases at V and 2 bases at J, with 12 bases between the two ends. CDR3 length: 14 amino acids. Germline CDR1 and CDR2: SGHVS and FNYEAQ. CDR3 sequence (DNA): TGTGCCAGCAGCCAAGCTGGGCAGCAAGAGACCCAGTACTTC. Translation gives CASSQAGQQETQYF.

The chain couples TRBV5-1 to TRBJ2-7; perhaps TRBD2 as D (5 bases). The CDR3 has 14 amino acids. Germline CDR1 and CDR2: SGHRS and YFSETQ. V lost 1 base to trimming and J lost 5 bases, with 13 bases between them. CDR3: CASSLRGSPHEQYF. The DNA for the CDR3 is TGCGCCAGCAGCTTGAGAGGGAGTCCCCACGAGCAGTACTTC.

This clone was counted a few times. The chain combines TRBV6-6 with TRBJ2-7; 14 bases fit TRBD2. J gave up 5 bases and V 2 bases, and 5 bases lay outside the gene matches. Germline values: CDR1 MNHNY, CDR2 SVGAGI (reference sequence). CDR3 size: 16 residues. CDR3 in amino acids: CASSYPGTSGGDEQYF. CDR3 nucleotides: TGTGCCAGCAGTTACCCAGGGACTAGCGGGGGAGACGAGCAGTACTTC.

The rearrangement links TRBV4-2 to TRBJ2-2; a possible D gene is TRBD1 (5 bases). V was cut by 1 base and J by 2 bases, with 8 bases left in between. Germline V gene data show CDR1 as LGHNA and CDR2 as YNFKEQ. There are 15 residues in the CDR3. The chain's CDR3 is CASSQGQINTGELFF. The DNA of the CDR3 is TGTGCCAGCAGCCAAGGACAGATAAACACCGGGGAGCTGTTTTTT.

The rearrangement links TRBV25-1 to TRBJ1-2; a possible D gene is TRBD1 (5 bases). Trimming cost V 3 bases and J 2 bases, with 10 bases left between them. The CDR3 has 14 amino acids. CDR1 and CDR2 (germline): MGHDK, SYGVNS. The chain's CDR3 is CASSEQGENYGYTF. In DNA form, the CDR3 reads TGTGCCAGCAGTGAGCAAGGGGAGAACTATGGCTACACCTTC.

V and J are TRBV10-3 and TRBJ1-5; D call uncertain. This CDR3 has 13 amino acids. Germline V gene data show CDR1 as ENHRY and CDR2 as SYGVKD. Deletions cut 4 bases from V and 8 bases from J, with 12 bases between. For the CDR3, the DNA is TGTGCCATCAGTGGCGAGGGAATGGAGCCCCAGCATTTT. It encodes CAISGEGMEPQHF.

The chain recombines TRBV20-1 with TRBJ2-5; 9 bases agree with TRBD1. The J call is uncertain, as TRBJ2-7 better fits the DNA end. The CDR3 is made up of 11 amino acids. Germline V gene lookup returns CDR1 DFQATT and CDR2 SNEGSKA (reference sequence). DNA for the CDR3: TGCAGTGCTAGGGACAGGGGCGAGCAGTACTTC. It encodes CSARDRGEQYF.

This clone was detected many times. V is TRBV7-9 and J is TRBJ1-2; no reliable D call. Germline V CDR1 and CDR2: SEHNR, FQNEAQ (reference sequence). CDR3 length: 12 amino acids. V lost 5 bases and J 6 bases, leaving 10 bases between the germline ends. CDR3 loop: CASSQSFHGYTF. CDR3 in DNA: TGTGCCAGCAGCCAGAGCTTTCATGGCTACACCTTC.

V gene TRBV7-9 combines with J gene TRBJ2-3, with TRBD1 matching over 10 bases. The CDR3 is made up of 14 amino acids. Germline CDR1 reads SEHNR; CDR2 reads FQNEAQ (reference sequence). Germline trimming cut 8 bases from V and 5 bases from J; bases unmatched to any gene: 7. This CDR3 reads CASGGQGVKDTQYF. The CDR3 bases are TGTGCCAGCGGCGGACAGGGGGTCAAAGATACGCAGTATTTT.

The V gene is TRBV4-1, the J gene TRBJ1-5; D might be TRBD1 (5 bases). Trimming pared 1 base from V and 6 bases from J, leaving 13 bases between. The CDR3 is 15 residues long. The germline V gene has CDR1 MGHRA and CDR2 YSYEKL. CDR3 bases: TGCGCCAGCAGCCAAGGGGGGGTTGAGGGTCAGCCCCAGCATTTT. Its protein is CASSQGGVEGQPQHF.

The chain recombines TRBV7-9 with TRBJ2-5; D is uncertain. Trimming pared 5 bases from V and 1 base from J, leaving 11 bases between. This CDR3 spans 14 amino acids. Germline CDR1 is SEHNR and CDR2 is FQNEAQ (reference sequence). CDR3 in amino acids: CASSPLRLQETQYF. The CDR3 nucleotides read TGTGCCAGCAGCCCGCTCAGGCTCCAAGAGACCCAGTACTTC.

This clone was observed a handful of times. CDR3 sequence: CSVPGLNSYEQYF. In DNA, the CDR3 is TGCAGCGTGCCGGGACTCAACTCCTACGAGCAGTACTTC. The chain recombines TRBV29-1 with TRBJ2-7; tentatively, D is TRBD2 (6 bases). The germline gives CDR1 SQVTM, CDR2 ANQGSEA. The CDR3 covers 13 residues. V gave up 6 bases and J gave up 0 bases, with 12 bases separating them.

In DNA, the CDR3 is TGTGCCAGCAGTTACGACAGCAATCCTTATAATTCACCCCTCCACTTT. Amino acid sequence: CASSYDSNPYNSPLHF. This sequence joins TRBV6-5 and TRBJ1-6; a possible D gene is TRBD1 (5 bases). This CDR3 region has 16 residues. CDR1 is MNHEY, CDR2 SVGAGI, per germline. Trimming took 2 bases from V and 4 from J, leaving 12 bases between them.

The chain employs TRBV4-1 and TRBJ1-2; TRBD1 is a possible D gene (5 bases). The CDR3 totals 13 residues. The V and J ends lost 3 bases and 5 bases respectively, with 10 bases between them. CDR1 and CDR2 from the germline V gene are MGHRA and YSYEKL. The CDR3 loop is CASSQDTAYGYTF. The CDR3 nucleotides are TGCGCCAGCAGCCAGGACACCGCTTATGGCTACACCTTC.

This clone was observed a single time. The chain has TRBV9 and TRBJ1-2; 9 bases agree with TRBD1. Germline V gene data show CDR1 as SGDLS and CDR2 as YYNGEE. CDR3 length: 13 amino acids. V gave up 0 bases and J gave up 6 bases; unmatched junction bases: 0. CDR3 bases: TGTGCCAGCAGCGTAGGGACAGGGGATGGCTACACCTTC. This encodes CASSVGTGDGYTF.

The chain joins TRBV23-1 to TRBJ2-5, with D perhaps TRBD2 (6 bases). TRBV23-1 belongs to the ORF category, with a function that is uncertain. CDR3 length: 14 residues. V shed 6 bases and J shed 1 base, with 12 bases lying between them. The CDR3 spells CASSGGDPQETQYF. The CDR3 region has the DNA TGCGCCAGCAGCGGCGGGGACCCCCAAGAGACCCAGTACTTC.

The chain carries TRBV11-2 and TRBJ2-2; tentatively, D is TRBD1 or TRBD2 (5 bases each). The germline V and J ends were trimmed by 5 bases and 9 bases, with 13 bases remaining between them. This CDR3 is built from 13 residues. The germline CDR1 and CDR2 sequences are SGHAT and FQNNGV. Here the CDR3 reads CASSQGPARELFF. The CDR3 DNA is TGTGCCAGCAGCCAGGGACCTGCCAGGGAGCTGTTTTTT. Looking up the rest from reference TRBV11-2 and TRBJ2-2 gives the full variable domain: EAGVAQSPRYKIIEKRQSVAFWCNPISGHATLYWYQQILGQGPKLLIQFQNNGVVDDSQLPKDRFSAERLKGVDSTLKIQPAKLEDSAVYLCASSQGPARELFFGEGSRLTVL.

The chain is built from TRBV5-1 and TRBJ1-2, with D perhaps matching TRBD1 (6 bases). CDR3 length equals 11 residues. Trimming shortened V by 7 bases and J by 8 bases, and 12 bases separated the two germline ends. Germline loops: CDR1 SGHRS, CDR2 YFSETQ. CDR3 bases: TGCGCCAGCGGGGCAGGGGAAGGCTACACCTTC. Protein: CASGAGEGYTF.

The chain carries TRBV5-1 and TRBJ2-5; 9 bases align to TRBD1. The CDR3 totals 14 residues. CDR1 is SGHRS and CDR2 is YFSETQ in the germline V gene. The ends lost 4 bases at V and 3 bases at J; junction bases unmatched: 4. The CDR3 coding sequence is TGCGCCAGCAGCCCCGGGGACAGGGAAGAGACCCAGTACTTC. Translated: CASSPGDREETQYF.